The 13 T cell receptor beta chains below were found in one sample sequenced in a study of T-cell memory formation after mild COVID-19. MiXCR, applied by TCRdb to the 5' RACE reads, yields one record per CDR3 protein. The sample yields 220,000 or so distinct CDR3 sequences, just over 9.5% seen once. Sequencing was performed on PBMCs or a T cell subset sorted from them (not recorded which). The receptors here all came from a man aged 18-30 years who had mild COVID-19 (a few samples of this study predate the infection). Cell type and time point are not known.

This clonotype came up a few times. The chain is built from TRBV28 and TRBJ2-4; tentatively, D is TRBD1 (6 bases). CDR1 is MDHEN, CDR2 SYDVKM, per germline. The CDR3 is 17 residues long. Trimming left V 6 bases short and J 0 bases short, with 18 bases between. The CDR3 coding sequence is TGTGCCAGCAGACAACCGACAGGCCGACTAGCCAAAAACATTCAGTACTTC. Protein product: CASRQPTGRLAKNIQYF.

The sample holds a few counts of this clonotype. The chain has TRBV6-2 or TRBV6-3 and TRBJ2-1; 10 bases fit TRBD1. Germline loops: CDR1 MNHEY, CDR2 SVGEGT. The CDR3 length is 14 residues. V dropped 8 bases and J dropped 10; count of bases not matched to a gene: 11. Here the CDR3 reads CASSTGTGVQEQFF. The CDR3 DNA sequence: TGTGCCAGCTCCACCGGGACAGGGGTGCAGGAGCAGTTCTTC.

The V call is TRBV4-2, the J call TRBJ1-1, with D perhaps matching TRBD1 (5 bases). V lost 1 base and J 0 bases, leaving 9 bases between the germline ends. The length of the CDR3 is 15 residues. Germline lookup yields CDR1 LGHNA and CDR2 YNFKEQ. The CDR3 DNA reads TGTGCCAGCAGCCAAGCCCCGACAGTGAACACTGAAGCTTTCTTT. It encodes CASSQAPTVNTEAFF.

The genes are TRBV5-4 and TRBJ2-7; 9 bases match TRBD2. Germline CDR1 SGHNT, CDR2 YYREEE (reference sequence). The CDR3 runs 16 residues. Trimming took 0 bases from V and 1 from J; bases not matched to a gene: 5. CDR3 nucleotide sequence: TGTGCCAGCAGCTTGGTCGGCGGGGGGGGATCCTACGAGCAGTACTTC. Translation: CASSLVGGGGSYEQYF.

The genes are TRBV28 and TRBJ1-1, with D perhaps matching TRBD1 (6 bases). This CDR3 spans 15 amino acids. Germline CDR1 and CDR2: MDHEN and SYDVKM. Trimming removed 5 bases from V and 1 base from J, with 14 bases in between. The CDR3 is CASSPRGGGNTEAFF. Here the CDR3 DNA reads TGTGCCAGCAGTCCCCGAGGGGGGGGGAACACTGAAGCTTTCTTT.

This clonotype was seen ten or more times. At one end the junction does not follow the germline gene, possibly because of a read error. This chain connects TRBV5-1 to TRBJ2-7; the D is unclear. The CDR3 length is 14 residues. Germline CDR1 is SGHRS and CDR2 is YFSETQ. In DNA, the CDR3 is TGTGCCAGCAGCTTAGGCCTGAGCTCCTACGAGCAGTACTTC. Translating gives CASSLGLSSYEQYF. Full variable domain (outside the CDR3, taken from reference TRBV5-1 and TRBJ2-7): KAGVTQTPRYLIKTRGQQVTLSCSPISGHRSVSWYQQTPGQGLQFLFEYFSETQRNKGNFPGRFSGRQFSNSRSEMNVSTLELGDSALYLCASSLGLSSYEQYFGPGTRLTVT.

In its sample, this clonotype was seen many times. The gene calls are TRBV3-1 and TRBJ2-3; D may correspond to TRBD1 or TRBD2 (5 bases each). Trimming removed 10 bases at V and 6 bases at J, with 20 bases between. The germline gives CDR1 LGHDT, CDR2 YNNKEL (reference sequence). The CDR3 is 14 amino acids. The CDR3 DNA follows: TGTGCCACCGCAAGGGACCCTTCGTTCGATACGCAGTATTTT. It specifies CATARDPSFDTQYF.

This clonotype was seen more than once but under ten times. The DNA of the CDR3 is TGTGCCAGCAGCACTAGCGGGGGCACAGATACGCAGTATTTT. The encoded protein is CASSTSGGTDTQYF. The V gene is TRBV7-9, the J gene TRBJ2-3, with 10 bases lining up with TRBD2. This CDR3 spans 14 amino acids. The J segment lost 1 base and the V segment lost 5 bases, leaving 0 bases of the junction unmatched. The germline CDR1 and CDR2 sequences are SEHNR and FQNEAQ (reference sequence).

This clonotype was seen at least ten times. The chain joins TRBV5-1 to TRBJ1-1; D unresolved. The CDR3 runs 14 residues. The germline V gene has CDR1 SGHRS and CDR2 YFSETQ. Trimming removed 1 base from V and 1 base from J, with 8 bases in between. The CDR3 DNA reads TGCGCCAGCAGCTTGTTTGGGGAGAACACTGAAGCTTTCTTT. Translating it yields CASSLFGENTEAFF.

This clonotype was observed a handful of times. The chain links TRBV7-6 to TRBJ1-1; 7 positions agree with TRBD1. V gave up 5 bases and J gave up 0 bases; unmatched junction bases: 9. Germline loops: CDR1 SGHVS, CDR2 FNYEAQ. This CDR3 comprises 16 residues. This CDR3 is CASSIRDRLMNTEAFF. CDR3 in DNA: TGTGCCAGCAGCATCCGGGACAGACTAATGAACACTGAAGCTTTCTTT.

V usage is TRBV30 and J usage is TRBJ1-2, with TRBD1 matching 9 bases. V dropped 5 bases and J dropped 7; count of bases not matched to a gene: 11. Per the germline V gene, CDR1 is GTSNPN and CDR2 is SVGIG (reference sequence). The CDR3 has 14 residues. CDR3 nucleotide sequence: TGTGCCTGGGAGACGGGACAGGGATTCGTTGGCTACACCTTC. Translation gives CAWETGQGFVGYTF. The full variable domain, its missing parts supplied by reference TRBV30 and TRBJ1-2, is SQTIHQWPATLVQPVGSPLSLECTVEGTSNPNLYWYRQAAGRGLQLLFYSVGIGQISSEVPQNLSASRPQDRQFILSSKKLLLSDSGFYLCAWETGQGFVGYTFGSGTRLTVV.

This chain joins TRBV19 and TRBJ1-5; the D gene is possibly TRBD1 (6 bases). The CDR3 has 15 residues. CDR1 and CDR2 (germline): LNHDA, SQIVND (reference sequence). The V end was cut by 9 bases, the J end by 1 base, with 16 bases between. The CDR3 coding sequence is TGTGCCAGGAGTGGCACAGGGTTGAGCAATCAGCCCCAGCATTTT. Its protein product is CARSGTGLSNQPQHF.

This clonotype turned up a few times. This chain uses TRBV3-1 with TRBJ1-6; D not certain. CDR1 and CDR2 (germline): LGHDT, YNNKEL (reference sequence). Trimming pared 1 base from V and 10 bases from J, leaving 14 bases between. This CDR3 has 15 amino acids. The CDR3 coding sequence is TGTGCCAGCAGCCAAGGGGTATTAGTCTCCTCACCCCTCCACTTT. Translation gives CASSQGVLVSSPLHF.